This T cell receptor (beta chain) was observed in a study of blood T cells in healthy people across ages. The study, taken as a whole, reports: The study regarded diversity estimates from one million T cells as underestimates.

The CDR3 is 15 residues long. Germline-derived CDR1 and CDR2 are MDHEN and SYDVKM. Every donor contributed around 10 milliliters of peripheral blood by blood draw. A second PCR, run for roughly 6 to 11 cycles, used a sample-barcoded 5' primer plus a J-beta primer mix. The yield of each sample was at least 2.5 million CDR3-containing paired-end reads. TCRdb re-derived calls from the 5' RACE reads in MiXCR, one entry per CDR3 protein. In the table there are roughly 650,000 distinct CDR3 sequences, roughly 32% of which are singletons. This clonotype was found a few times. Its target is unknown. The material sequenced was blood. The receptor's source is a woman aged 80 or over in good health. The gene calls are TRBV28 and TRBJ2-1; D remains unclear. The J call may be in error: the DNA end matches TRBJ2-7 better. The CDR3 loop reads CASSLGQSSYNEQYF. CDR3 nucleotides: TGTGCCAGCAGTTTGGGTCAGAGCTCCTACAATGAGCAGTACTTC.